The 14 T cell receptor beta chains below come from one sample, sequenced in a study of T-cell reconstitution after alpha-beta-depleted transplantation in children. For TCRbeta, the library was prepared with unique molecular identifiers. One entry per CDR3 protein results from TCRdb running MiXCR on the PCR reads. The sample records hundreds of thousands of distinct CDR3 sequences, around 9.1% being singletons. Sample: PBMCs, taken before TCRalphabeta/CD19-depleted stem cell transplant. The source of these receptors is a boy under two years old with acute myeloid leukemia, due to receive a stem cell transplant.

V gene TRBV5-1 combines with J gene TRBJ2-7; TRBD1 agrees at 9 bases. Trimming removed 1 base from V and 2 bases from J; junction bases left unmatched: 7. This CDR3 comprises 16 residues. Germline V gene sequence: CDR1 SGHRS, CDR2 YFSETQ. CDR3 protein: CASSLKWDRATYEQYF. Written as DNA, the CDR3 is TGCGCCAGCAGCTTGAAATGGGACAGGGCCACCTACGAGCAGTACTTC.

This clonotype has at least ten counts. This chain links TRBV12-3 or TRBV12-4 with TRBJ1-5; 10 bases fit TRBD1. The CDR3 extends over 15 amino acids. V was clipped by 6 bases and J by 3 bases; unmatched bases: 5. The CDR3 DNA sequence: TGTGCCAGCAGCCGGGGACAGGGGTCCAATCAGCCCCAGCATTTT. It is translated as CASSRGQGSNQPQHF.

This clonotype was picked up many times. The chain carries TRBV14 and TRBJ2-5; TRBD1 matches 11 bases. The V gene's germline CDR1 is SGHDN and CDR2 FVKESK. The CDR3 extends over 15 amino acids. Germline trimming cut 5 bases from V and 4 bases from J; bases unmatched to any gene: 6. CDR3 protein: CASSMRTGGRETQYF. The DNA for the CDR3 is TGTGCCAGCAGCATGCGGACAGGGGGCAGAGAGACCCAGTACTTC.

In its sample, this clonotype was seen many times. The chain combines TRBV6-2 or TRBV6-3 with TRBJ1-5; 7 bases are a match to TRBD1. The ends lost 5 bases at V and 4 bases at J; junction bases unmatched: 8. Germline V gives CDR1 MNHEY, CDR2 SVGEGT. The CDR3 consists of 15 residues. CDR3 amino acids: CASSTGQAPNQPQHF. For the CDR3, the DNA is TGTGCCAGCAGTACCGGACAGGCCCCTAATCAGCCCCAGCATTTT.

This clonotype was observed a few times. This chain joins TRBV27 and TRBJ2-1; 9 nucleotides align to TRBD2. J lost 10 bases, V lost 6 bases, and 10 bases had no gene match. The CDR3 totals 14 residues. CDR1 and CDR2 (germline): MNHEY, SMNVEV (reference sequence). The CDR3: CASRAGTSSGEQFF. Written as DNA, the CDR3 is TGTGCCAGCAGGGCCGGGACTAGCTCCGGGGAGCAGTTCTTC.

In this sample, this clonotype turned up many times. The CDR3 region has the DNA TGTGCCAGCAGTTTCTGGGACAGGGAGCTTACCGGGGAGCTGTTTTTT. Its protein product is CASSFWDRELTGELFF. The V and J genes are TRBV6-2 or TRBV6-3 and TRBJ2-2; 9 nucleotides agree with TRBD1. The CDR3 consists of 16 residues. V lost 4 bases and J lost 5; bases outside the gene matches: 8. CDR1 and CDR2 (germline): MNHEY, SVGEGT.

This clonotype occurred a few times. V is TRBV18 and J is TRBJ2-4; D remains ambiguous. The CDR3 length is 14 residues. CDR1 and CDR2 from the germline V gene are KGHSH and LQKENI. Trimming cost V 6 bases and J 1 base, with 10 bases left between them. The DNA for the CDR3 is TGTGCCAGCTCCGTAAGTGGTGCCAAAAACATTCAGTACTTC. It translates to CASSVSGAKNIQYF.

Ten or more counts support this clonotype. The chain links TRBV25-1 to TRBJ1-4; 7 bases agree with TRBD1. Germline assignment: CDR1 MGHDK and CDR2 SYGVNS. The length of the CDR3 is 16 residues. The trim removed 5 bases at V and 5 bases at J, leaving 11 bases unmatched. The chain's CDR3 is CASSPLSGTVNEKLFF. The CDR3 DNA is TGTGCCAGCAGTCCATTATCCGGGACAGTGAATGAAAAACTGTTTTTT.

This clonotype was observed many times. The chain carries TRBV4-3 and TRBJ2-6, with TRBD1 matching 7 bases. The CDR3 loop spans 19 amino acids. Germline CDR1 and CDR2: LGHNA and YSLEER. Unmatched junction bases numbered 12, after V lost 4 bases and J lost 0 bases. The CDR3 DNA reads TGCGCCAGCAGCCCCCTGCTACAGGGGACGCACTCTGGGGCCAACGTCCTGACTTTC. Translated, it gives CASSPLLQGTHSGANVLTF.

A remark on this clonotype: Since a much larger clone is just one base distant, this may be a read error. This chain links TRBV10-3 with TRBJ2-7; D unclear. V lost 11 bases and J 3 bases, leaving 17 bases between the germline ends. The CDR3 extends over 13 amino acids. Germline CDR1 reads ENHRY; CDR2 reads SYGVKD. CDR3 region: CAGSWTKNYEQYF. The CDR3 nucleotides read TGTGCCGGCTCTTGGACCAAGAACTACGAGCAGTACTTC.

The table lists this clonotype with many counts. The genes are TRBV27 and TRBJ1-6, with 7 positions matching TRBD1. CDR1 is MNHEY, CDR2 SMNVEV, per germline (reference sequence). V trimming: 7 bases; J trimming: 10 bases; junction bases outside the gene matches: 4. CDR3 size: 12 residues. The CDR3 DNA reads TGTGCCAGCACGACAGGGTCCTCACCCCTCCACTTT. Its translation: CASTTGSSPLHF.

DNA of the CDR3: TGTGCCAGCAGCTTGCCTAGGAGCTCCTACGAGCAGTACTTC. It is translated as CASSLPRSSYEQYF. The chain is built from TRBV5-8 and TRBJ2-7; no reliable D call. CDR1 is SGHTS, CDR2 YDEGEE, per germline. CDR3 length: 14 residues. V lost 1 base, J lost 0 bases, and 8 bases lay in between.

This clonotype showed up many times. J is TRBJ2-7 and V is TRBV28; D unresolved. The V gene lost 7 bases and the J gene lost 0 bases, with 10 bases spanning the gap. Per the germline V gene, CDR1 is MDHEN and CDR2 is SYDVKM. This CDR3 region has 13 residues. The CDR3 is CASIGRSSYEQYF. The CDR3 DNA reads as TGTGCCAGCATTGGCCGTAGCTCCTACGAGCAGTACTTC.

The V gene is TRBV7-9, the J gene TRBJ1-2; D is unclear. CDR1 and CDR2 from the germline V gene are SEHNR and FQNEAQ (reference sequence). The V gene lost 4 bases and the J gene lost 4 bases, with 22 bases spanning the gap. The CDR3 is 17 residues long. This chain's CDR3 is CASSSQSASRVTYGYTF. In DNA, the CDR3 is TGTGCCAGCAGCTCCCAATCCGCCTCTAGGGTTACCTATGGCTACACCTTC.